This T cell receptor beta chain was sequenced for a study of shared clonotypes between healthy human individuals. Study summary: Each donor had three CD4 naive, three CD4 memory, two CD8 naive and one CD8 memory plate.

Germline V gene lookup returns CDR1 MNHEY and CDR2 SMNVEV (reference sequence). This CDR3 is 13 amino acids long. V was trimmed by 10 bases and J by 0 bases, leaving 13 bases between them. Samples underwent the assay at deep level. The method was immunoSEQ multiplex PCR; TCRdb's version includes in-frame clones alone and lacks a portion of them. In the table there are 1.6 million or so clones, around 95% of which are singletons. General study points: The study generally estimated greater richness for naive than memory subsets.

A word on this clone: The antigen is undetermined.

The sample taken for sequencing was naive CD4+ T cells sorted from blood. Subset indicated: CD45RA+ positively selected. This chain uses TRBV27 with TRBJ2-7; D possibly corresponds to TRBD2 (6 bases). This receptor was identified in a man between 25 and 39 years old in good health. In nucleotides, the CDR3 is TGTGCCACCTTAAGGGGACTCTCCTACGAGCAGTACTTC. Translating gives CATLRGLSYEQYF.